The T cell receptor beta chain described here comes from a study of cytomegalovirus exposure and HLA in healthy donors. Findings and caveats of the study: For cytomegalovirus status, the classifier reportedly gave diagnoses with high specificity and sensitivity. Associated with cytomegalovirus, according to the listing, were around 160 TCR beta chains. The tendency of first-cohort TCR clusters to co-occur in the roughly 130 validation repertoires was the finding of a later analysis.

The V gene lost 2 bases and the J gene lost 5 bases, with 16 bases spanning the gap. Germline CDR1 reads SGDLS; CDR2 reads YYNGEE. The CDR3 spans 16 residues. Sequenced by immunoSEQ multiplex PCR; TCRdb stores in-frame clones only, minus some. Among about 73,000 clones, 70% to 90% were seen once, and the ten largest hold 3.5% to 4%. A note on this clone: Its antigen is not identified.

V and J are TRBV9 and TRBJ2-2; D gene ambiguous. The receptor's source is a woman aged 18-29 years in good health and CMV-seropositive. Material: PBMCs. The CDR3 nucleotides are TGTGCCAGCAGCGTCCTGGGCAGGCCCGAAACCGGGGAGCTGTTTTTT. Translation gives CASSVLGRPETGELFF.